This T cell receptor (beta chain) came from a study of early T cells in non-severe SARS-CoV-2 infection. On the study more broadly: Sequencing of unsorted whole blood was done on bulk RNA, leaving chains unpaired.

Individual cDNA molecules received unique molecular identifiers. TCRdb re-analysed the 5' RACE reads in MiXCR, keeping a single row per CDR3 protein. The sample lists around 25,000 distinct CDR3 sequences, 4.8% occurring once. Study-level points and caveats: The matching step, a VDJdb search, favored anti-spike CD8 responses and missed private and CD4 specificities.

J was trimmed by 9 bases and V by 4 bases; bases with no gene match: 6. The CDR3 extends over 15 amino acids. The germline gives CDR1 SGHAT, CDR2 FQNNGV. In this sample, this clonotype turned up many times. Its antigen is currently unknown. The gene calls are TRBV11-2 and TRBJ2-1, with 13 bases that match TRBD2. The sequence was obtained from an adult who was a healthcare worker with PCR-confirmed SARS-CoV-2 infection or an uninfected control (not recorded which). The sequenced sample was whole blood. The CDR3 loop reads CASSSRLAGGGEQFF. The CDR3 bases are TGTGCCAGCAGCTCCAGACTAGCGGGGGGAGGTGAGCAGTTCTTC.